These 8 T cell receptor beta chains were all obtained from the same sample, sequenced in a study of blood T cell repertoires in COVID-19. Here immunoSEQ multiplex PCR was the method, and the copy in TCRdb shows in-frame clones only, minus some. The data contain about 130,000 clones, around 85% of them singletons. The sample comprised peripheral blood. The receptors were gathered from a man aged 25-40 years with COVID-19, enrolled during active disease.

The chain carries TRBV28 and TRBJ1-1, with D possibly being TRBD1 (5 bases). V was pared by 7 bases and J by 4 bases, with 7 bases between. The CDR3 totals 11 residues. The germline V gene encodes CDR1 MDHEN and CDR2 SYDVKM. The CDR3 is CASTGFTEAFF. The CDR3 DNA reads TGTGCCAGCACAGGGTTCACTGAAGCTTTCTTT.

The chain has TRBV3-1 (or the pseudogene TRBV3-2) and TRBJ1-3, with 7 bases aligning to TRBD1. Germline V lookup: CDR1 LGHDT, CDR2 YNNKEL (reference sequence). Germline trimming cut 4 bases from V and 1 base from J; bases unmatched to any gene: 7. The CDR3 length is 16 residues. The CDR3 here is CASSRGTADSGNTIYF. CDR3 bases: TGTGCCAGCAGCCGAGGGACAGCCGATTCTGGAAACACCATATATTTT.

This clone was counted once. The CDR3 bases are TGTGCCAGCATTAGACAGGGTAGGGTTTTTGGCAATCAGCCCCAGCATTTT. It translates to CASIRQGRVFGNQPQHF. The chain links TRBV5-4 to TRBJ1-5; 7 nucleotides match TRBD1. V shed 6 bases, J shed 2 bases, and the junction held 14 bases outside the gene matches. Germline CDR1 reads SGHNT; CDR2 reads YYREEE (reference sequence). CDR3 size: 17 residues.

V gene TRBV27 combines with J gene TRBJ2-7, with D perhaps matching TRBD1 (6 bases). Germline V lookup: CDR1 MNHEY, CDR2 SMNVEV (reference sequence). The CDR3 is 13 amino acids. V was shortened by 9 bases and J by 2 bases, with 14 bases between the two germline ends. The chain's CDR3 is CASSNRVTYEQYF. The CDR3 DNA sequence: TGTGCCAGTTCCAACAGGGTGACCTACGAGCAGTACTTC.

The V call is TRBV9, the J call TRBJ1-5; D uncertain. The CDR3 consists of 14 residues. CDR1 and CDR2 (germline): SGDLS, YYNGEE. V was trimmed by 4 bases and J by 6 bases, leaving 14 bases between them. CDR3: CASSPWGGGQPQHF. CDR3 coding DNA: TGTGCCAGCAGCCCCTGGGGAGGAGGTCAGCCCCAGCATTTT.

V gene TRBV30 combines with J gene TRBJ2-1; D is perhaps TRBD1 (5 bases). Trimming stripped 2 bases from V and 2 bases from J, with 10 bases between. This CDR3 contains 14 residues. Germline CDR1 GTSNPN, CDR2 SVGIG (reference sequence). The CDR3 DNA sequence: TGTGCCTGGAGTAACACGGACACCTACAATGAGCAGTTCTTC. Translation: CAWSNTDTYNEQFF.

The V call is TRBV30, the J call TRBJ2-5; D is possibly TRBD2 (6 bases). Looked up from germline, CDR1 is GTSNPN and CDR2 is SVGIG (reference sequence). The CDR3 loop spans 14 amino acids. V lost 4 bases and J lost 5, with 17 bases in between. CDR3 loop: CAWNPGRGGETQYF. In nucleotides, the CDR3 is TGTGCCTGGAACCCAGGGCGGGGAGGCGAGACCCAGTACTTC.

CDR3 DNA: TGTGCCAGCAGCTTAGAGGCAGGGCCCGGGGCCAACGTCCTGACTTTC. Amino acids: CASSLEAGPGANVLTF. The chain joins TRBV11-2 to TRBJ2-6; a weak D match, TRBD1 (5 bases). The CDR3 is 16 residues long. From germline, CDR1 is SGHAT and CDR2 FQNNGV. Between the trimmed V and J ends, which lost 0 bases and 4 bases, there was a span of 10 bases.